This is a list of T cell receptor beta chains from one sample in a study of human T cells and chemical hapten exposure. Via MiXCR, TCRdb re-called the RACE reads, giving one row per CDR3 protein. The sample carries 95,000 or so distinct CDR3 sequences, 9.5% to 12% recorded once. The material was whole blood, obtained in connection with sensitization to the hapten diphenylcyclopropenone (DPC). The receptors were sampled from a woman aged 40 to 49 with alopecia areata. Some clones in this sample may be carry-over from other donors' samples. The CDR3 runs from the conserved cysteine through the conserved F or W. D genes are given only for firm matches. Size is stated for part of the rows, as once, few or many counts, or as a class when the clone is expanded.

TGTGCCAGCAGCTTGGCGGTGACTAGAAAGCTAGCGACCGGGGAGCTGTTTTTT CASSLAVTRKLATGELFF - TRBV5-5 many TRBJ2-2
TGTGCCACCAGCAGAGACTCGGACACCGGGGAGCTGTTTTTT CATSRDSDTGELFF - TRBV15 many TRBJ2-2
TGTGCCAGCAGTCTCTGGGGGGAAGGAAACACCATATATTTT CASSLWGEGNTIYF - TRBV12-3/TRBV12-4 - TRBJ1-3
TGTGCCAGCAGCTTAGATGACTTCTACAATGAGCAGTTCTTC CASSLDDFYNEQFF - TRBV7-2 few TRBJ2-1
TGTGCCAGCAGTTTCGAGGGACAGGGAGTAAACAATGAGCAGTTCTTC CASSFEGQGVNNEQFF TRBD1 TRBV12-3/TRBV12-4 - TRBJ2-1
TGTGCCAGCAGTTTACCACCAAGACAGGGCCCGACTGAAGCTTTCTTT CASSLPPRQGPTEAFF TRBD1 TRBV6-6 many TRBJ1-1
TGTGCCAGCAGACCTACAGGGGGCGCTGGGTCACCCCTCCACTTT CASRPTGGAGSPLHF TRBD1 TRBV7-9 - TRBJ1-6
TGTGCCAGCAGCCAAGAGCAGGGACAGAGCAATCAGCCCCAGCATTTT CASSQEQGQSNQPQHF TRBD1 TRBV4-2 many TRBJ1-5
TGTGCCAGCAGTGTAGTAGCGGGGCAGGAGCAGTTCTTC CASSVVAGQEQFF TRBD2 TRBV6-1 few TRBJ2-1
TGCAGTGCCCCCCATCTAGCCGGAGGGGGGTACAATGAGCAGTTCTTC CSAPHLAGGGYNEQFF - TRBV20-1 many TRBJ2-1
TGCAGTGCTAGACCCACCACAGATACGCAGTATTTT CSARPTTDTQYF - TRBV20-1 many TRBJ2-3
TGTGCCAGCAGAGAACTAACAGGGGACTTAGCCAAAAACATTCAGTACTTC CASRELTGDLAKNIQYF - TRBV7-9 few TRBJ2-4
TGCAGTGCTAGAGAAAACAGCCGAGATACTGGAAACACCATATATTTT CSARENSRDTGNTIYF - TRBV20-1 many TRBJ1-3
TGCGCCAGCAGCCAAGATTGGGGCCCGCAGGGCTATGGCTACACCTTC CASSQDWGPQGYGYTF - TRBV4-3 many TRBJ1-2
TGTGCCAGCAGCTTAGATTGGCTGAGGAACACTGAAGCTTTCTTT CASSLDWLRNTEAFF - TRBV7-2 many TRBJ1-1
TGTGCCTGGAGTCTTAGCGTCGGGGAGCTGTTTTTT CAWSLSVGELFF - TRBV30 few TRBJ2-2
TGTGCCAGCAGTTACTCGCCAGGAAGAATACACGAGCAGTACTTC CASSYSPGRIHEQYF - TRBV6-2/TRBV6-3 - TRBJ2-7
TGTGCCAGCAGCTTGAGAATGACTTCCTACAATGAGCAGTTCTTC CASSLRMTSYNEQFF - TRBV5-6 many TRBJ2-1
TGCAGTGCTAGAGATCGAGGCAGCTCCTATAATTCACCCCTCCACTTT CSARDRGSSYNSPLHF - TRBV20-1 - TRBJ1-6
TGTGCCAGCAGTTCCGCTCGGGGCGGGGGCGTTAGCACAGATACGCAGTATTTT CASSSARGGGVSTDTQYF - TRBV12-3/TRBV12-4 few TRBJ2-3
TGTGCCAGCAGCTTAGAATTCCGTCCTCTCTCTGGAAACACCATATATTTT CASSLEFRPLSGNTIYF - TRBV7-6 many TRBJ1-3
TGCAGTGCTACACTAGCGGGGTACGAGCAGTACTTC CSATLAGYEQYF TRBD2 TRBV20-1 many TRBJ2-7
TGTGCCAGCAGCGTTATGGGGGGAGATACGCAGTATTTT CASSVMGGDTQYF - TRBV7-2 - TRBJ2-3